These T cell receptor beta chains were read from a single sample in a study of T cells in Graves' hyperthyroidism and ophthalmopathy. TCRdb called the multiplex PCR reads again in MiXCR, with one record for every CDR3 protein. The sample lists 400,000 or so distinct CDR3 sequences, over 12% seen once, with around 27% in the top ten. Sequenced input: blood. Receptors were obtained from a man aged 45-65 years with Graves' ophthalmopathy. The CDR3 runs from the conserved cysteine through the conserved F or W.

v_gene,j_gene,CDR3aa
TRBV2,TRBJ2-3,CASSLFGPSQGQYF
TRBV6-5,TRBJ1-2,CASSYEWVGDYGYTF
TRBV27,TRBJ2-1,CASSASGTVPLNEQFF
TRBV2,TRBJ2-3,CASSEGLAGTQYF
TRBV6-1,TRBJ2-1,CASSLPSGTNEQFF
TRBV30,TRBJ1-4,CAWSVIGPPGKKLFF
TRBV6-2/TRBV6-3,TRBJ2-3,CASSPLRFSTDTQYF
TRBV4-1,TRBJ2-5,CASSLVPLETQYF
TRBV20-1,TRBJ2-7,CSALGQTYEQYF
TRBV30,TRBJ2-7,CAWSVGSGDEQYF
TRBV29-1,TRBJ2-1,CSGKSELAGNEQFF
TRBV6-5,TRBJ1-2,CASSYTVGYGYTF
TRBV6-4,TRBJ1-2,CATRTGYGYTF
TRBV20-1,TRBJ2-3,CSARKASGYTDTQYF
TRBV4-1,TRBJ2-1,CASSRQRGLGAGGHNEQFF
TRBV4-2,TRBJ2-5,CASSPGTSVETQYF
TRBV20-1,TRBJ2-7,CSATGLAGTYEQYF
TRBV12-3/TRBV12-4,TRBJ1-6,CASREQGVNNSPLHF
TRBV7-9,TRBJ2-1,CASSLTTSVSYNEQFF
TRBV3-1,TRBJ1-6,CASSRGDRPSSPLHF
TRBV28,TRBJ1-4,CAIRRTGTSGEKLFF
TRBV29-1,TRBJ2-1,CSASPGQGDNEQFF
TRBV19,TRBJ2-3,CASSMGGAPTSTDTQYF